The following is a T cell receptor beta chain sequence with its context. What it binds is not known. With 60 Vbeta and 13 Jbeta primers, the PCR was carried out. Only in-frame clones appear in the TCRdb table, and some are missing; sequencing was by immunoSEQ multiplex PCR. The sample has roughly 200,000 clones, roughly 85% seen once. The source of the sample is a study of cytomegalovirus exposure and HLA in healthy donors. Study results and limitations: The classifier was said to identify cytomegalovirus status with high specificity and sensitivity. Despite most TCR sequences being rare, some public TCRs occurred in many donors.

The source is a woman between 45 and 65 years old in good health and CMV-seronegative. Sequences were obtained from PBMCs.

DNA for the CDR3: TGCGCCAGCAGCCCCCCGACAGGGGGCCTTGGTGAAAAACTGTTTTTT. It codes for CASSPPTGGLGEKLFF. V is TRBV5-1 and J is TRBJ1-4, with 10 bases fitting TRBD1. The CDR3 runs 16 residues. The V and J ends lost 4 bases and 7 bases, in that order; junction bases with no gene match: 10. Germline V gene sequence: CDR1 SGHRS, CDR2 YFSETQ.